This is a list of T cell receptor beta chains from one sample in a study of blood T cell repertoires in COVID-19. Some clones are missing from TCRdb's copy, which holds only in-frame ones; the method was immunoSEQ multiplex PCR. The repertoire has some 350,000 clones, roughly 86% of them found once; the top ten carry about 7%. Material for sequencing was peripheral blood. The origin of the receptors is a woman in her 70s with COVID-19, enrolled during active disease. Both conserved end residues are trimmed from each CDR3. The order of the fields is V gene, CDR3 length, CDR3 protein.

>TRBV11-2|11
ASSYTTGTPLH
>TRBV5-1|13
ASRRDSASNTEAF
>TRBV12-5|13
ASGPKGGLNTEAF
>TRBV7-2|13
ASSFRTSGNNEQF
>TRBV7-2|12
ASSRATGGNTIY
>TRBV5-8|10
ASSKDRGGYT
>TRBV11-2|11
ASSSRTVTEAF
>TRBV19|10
ASNQGARGYT
>TRBV7-2|13
ASSGEGGWKETQY
>TRBV12-3/TRBV12-4|11
ASSFGTGGRYT
>TRBV6-5|13
ASSPGQGKWETQY
>TRBV5-1|12
ASNLGGSTDTQY
>TRBV21-1|12
ASSGPKAGQPQH
>TRBV9|11
ASSEAGVETQY
>TRBV29-1|11
SVETAEAYEQY
>TRBV19|13
ASSIGSGGGKPQH
>TRBV30|13
ALDRAYYQAYGYT
>TRBV28|12
ASSLVQSNQPQH
>TRBV6-5|11
ASSLQGSHEQY
>TRBV28|11
ASRRDSFTEAF
>TRBV5-1|12
ASSDRGRITEAF
>TRBV5-6|12
ASSYTWGDTEAF
>TRBV23-1|14
ASSQYTGETNEKLF
>TRBV2|13
ASSVEGQGGNTIY
>TRBV18|13
ASSSTGDSSYEQY
>TRBV7-8|16
ASSLVASGLPFNYGYT
>TRBV30|11
AWSRQVNYGYT
>TRBV2|13
ASRQRGWNTGELF
>TRBV5-1|10
ASSLVQRDQY
>TRBV24-1|12
ATSDRRSGDGYT
>TRBV27|13
ASSLWGLDNSPLH
>TRBV6-5|11
ASSRGSGNTIY
>TRBV29-1|8
SVDLYRYT